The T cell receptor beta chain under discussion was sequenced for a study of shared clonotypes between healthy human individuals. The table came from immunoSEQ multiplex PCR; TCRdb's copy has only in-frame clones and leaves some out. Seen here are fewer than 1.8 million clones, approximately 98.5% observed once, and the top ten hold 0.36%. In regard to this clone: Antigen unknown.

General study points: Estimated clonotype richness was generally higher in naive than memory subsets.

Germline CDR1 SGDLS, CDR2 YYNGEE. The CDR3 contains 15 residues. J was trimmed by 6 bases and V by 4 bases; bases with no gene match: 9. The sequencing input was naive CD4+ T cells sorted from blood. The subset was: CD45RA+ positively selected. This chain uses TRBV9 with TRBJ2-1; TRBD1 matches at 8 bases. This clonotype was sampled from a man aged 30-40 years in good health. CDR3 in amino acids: CASSLRQGSGNEQFF. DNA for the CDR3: TGTGCCAGCAGCTTAAGACAGGGGTCTGGCAATGAGCAGTTCTTC.